This is a list of T cell receptor beta chains from one sample in a study of T cell repertoires in cytomegalovirus infection. Each CDR3 protein gets one entry after TCRdb re-called the reads with MiXCR. The sample lists roughly 860,000 distinct CDR3 sequences, roughly 33% occurring once. Their cognate antigens are unknown. The sample in question was cultured CD8+ T cells from PBMCs, obtained from culture after CMV antigen stimulation. These TCRs come from a human donor in good health (CMV status not recorded). Some clones in this sample may be carry-over from other donors' samples. Each CDR3 is given with its conserved first and last residue. The D gene is left open where the match is weak. Where a row states a size, it is once, few, many or the class of an expanded clone; other rows omit it.

V gene: TRBV13; J gene: TRBJ2-1; clone size: -; D gene: -; CDR3 protein: CASSFRGGPSPQFF; CDR3 DNA: TGTGCCAGCAGCTTTAGAGGGGGACCAAGCCCCCAGTTCTTC
V gene: TRBV7-8; J gene: TRBJ1-1; clone size: -; D gene: -; CDR3 protein: CASSAFRLPAAKNTEAFF; CDR3 DNA: TGTGCCAGCAGCGCCTTCAGGCTACCGGCGGCAAAGAACACTGAAGCTTTCTTT
V gene: TRBV11-1; J gene: TRBJ2-3; clone size: few; D gene: TRBD2; CDR3 protein: CASSFRASGQDTQYF; CDR3 DNA: TGTGCCAGCAGCTTTCGGGCTAGCGGGCAAGATACGCAGTATTTT
V gene: TRBV6-5; J gene: TRBJ2-3; clone size: few; D gene: TRBD1; CDR3 protein: CASSPWEGQGQDTQYF; CDR3 DNA: TGTGCCAGCAGTCCTTGGGAGGGACAGGGTCAAGATACGCAGTATTTT
V gene: TRBV10-3; J gene: TRBJ2-7; clone size: few; D gene: -; CDR3 protein: CATVGGDRPYEQYF; CDR3 DNA: TGTGCCACTGTCGGAGGGGACAGACCCTACGAGCAGTACTTC
V gene: TRBV12-3/TRBV12-4; J gene: TRBJ1-1; clone size: -; D gene: -; CDR3 protein: CASNFELTVGLNTEAFF; CDR3 DNA: TGTGCCAGCAATTTCGAACTCACAGTAGGCCTGAACACTGAAGCTTTCTTT
V gene: TRBV7-9; J gene: TRBJ2-5; clone size: many; D gene: -; CDR3 protein: CASSSLLDRGETQYF; CDR3 DNA: TGTGCCAGCAGCTCGCTTTTGGATCGGGGTGAGACCCAGTACTTC
V gene: TRBV28; J gene: TRBJ1-2; clone size: -; D gene: -; CDR3 protein: CASSFFKGGDYGYTF; CDR3 DNA: TGTGCCAGCAGTTTCTTTAAGGGCGGTGACTATGGCTACACCTTC
V gene: TRBV15; J gene: TRBJ1-6; clone size: -; D gene: -; CDR3 protein: CATSKRTTFLWNNSPLHF; CDR3 DNA: TGTGCCACCAGCAAGAGGACAACCTTTCTCTGGAATAATTCACCCCTCCACTTT
V gene: TRBV11-2; J gene: TRBJ1-1; clone size: many; D gene: -; CDR3 protein: CASSPQGRAEAFF; CDR3 DNA: TGTGCCAGCAGCCCTCAGGGTAGGGCTGAAGCTTTCTTT
V gene: TRBV4-1; J gene: TRBJ1-1; clone size: few; D gene: -; CDR3 protein: CASSPSAQATEAFF; CDR3 DNA: TGCGCCAGCAGCCCCTCAGCTCAGGCAACTGAAGCTTTCTTT
V gene: TRBV4-1; J gene: TRBJ1-1; clone size: -; D gene: -; CDR3 protein: CASRGSRRPREDTEAFF; CDR3 DNA: TGCGCCAGCAGGGGCTCCCGCAGGCCCCGAGAAGACACTGAAGCTTTCTTT
V gene: TRBV4-1; J gene: TRBJ1-5; clone size: -; D gene: -; CDR3 protein: CASSHDQTGNQPQHF; CDR3 DNA: TGCGCCAGCAGCCACGACCAGACCGGGAATCAGCCCCAGCATTTT
V gene: TRBV6-2/TRBV6-3; J gene: TRBJ2-5; clone size: many; D gene: -; CDR3 protein: CASSYSLTDRAQETQYF; CDR3 DNA: TGTGCCAGCAGTTACTCCCTTACCGACAGAGCCCAAGAGACCCAGTACTTC
V gene: TRBV2; J gene: TRBJ2-7; clone size: -; D gene: TRBD2; CDR3 protein: CASRRTSGGEQYF; CDR3 DNA: TGTGCCAGCAGGAGGACTAGCGGGGGCGAGCAGTACTTC
V gene: TRBV6-1; J gene: TRBJ1-4; clone size: -; D gene: TRBD1; CDR3 protein: CASSELHGAGGYNEKLFF; CDR3 DNA: TGTGCCAGCAGTGAACTTCATGGGGCAGGGGGTTATAATGAAAAACTGTTTTTT
V gene: TRBV7-2; J gene: TRBJ2-7; clone size: -; D gene: TRBD1; CDR3 protein: CASSLSDRALYEQYF; CDR3 DNA: TGTGCCAGCAGCTTAAGTGACAGGGCCCTGTACGAGCAGTACTTC
V gene: TRBV6-6; J gene: TRBJ2-5; clone size: -; D gene: -; CDR3 protein: CASSSGTLGTQYF; CDR3 DNA: TGTGCCAGCAGCTCGGGGACCTTGGGGACCCAGTACTTC
V gene: TRBV7-2; J gene: TRBJ1-5; clone size: many; D gene: -; CDR3 protein: CASRGVGGIHSNQPQHF; CDR3 DNA: TGTGCCAGCAGGGGAGTGGGCGGAATACATAGCAATCAGCCCCAGCATTTT
V gene: TRBV6-2/TRBV6-3; J gene: TRBJ1-3; clone size: few; D gene: -; CDR3 protein: CASSYSANSGNTIYF; CDR3 DNA: TGTGCCAGCAGTTACAGTGCGAACTCTGGAAACACCATATATTTT
V gene: TRBV7-2; J gene: TRBJ2-3; clone size: many; D gene: -; CDR3 protein: CASSPSRPGENTDTQYF; CDR3 DNA: TGTGCCAGCAGCCCCTCTCGCCCAGGGGAAAACACAGATACGCAGTATTTT
V gene: TRBV6-2/TRBV6-3; J gene: TRBJ2-3; clone size: -; D gene: -; CDR3 protein: CASSPWREAQYF; CDR3 DNA: TGTGCCAGCAGCCCTTGGAGGGAGGCGCAGTATTTT
V gene: TRBV7-8; J gene: TRBJ1-5; clone size: -; D gene: -; CDR3 protein: CASSSYLTLSNQPQHF; CDR3 DNA: TGTGCCAGCAGCTCGTACTTGACACTTAGCAATCAGCCCCAGCATTTT
V gene: TRBV19; J gene: TRBJ1-5; clone size: -; D gene: -; CDR3 protein: CASSTPDATYSNQPQHF; CDR3 DNA: TGTGCCAGTAGTACCCCGGACGCAACGTATAGCAATCAGCCCCAGCATTTT
V gene: TRBV12-5; J gene: TRBJ1-2; clone size: few; D gene: -; CDR3 protein: CASLYSSRNFYGYTF; CDR3 DNA: TGTGCTAGTTTATACTCTAGCAGGAACTTCTATGGCTACACCTTC
V gene: TRBV9; J gene: TRBJ2-3; clone size: once; D gene: -; CDR3 protein: CASSGGGNADTQYF; CDR3 DNA: TGTGCCAGCAGCGGAGGGGGTAACGCAGATACGCAGTATTTT
V gene: TRBV6-2/TRBV6-3; J gene: TRBJ2-1; clone size: -; D gene: TRBD2; CDR3 protein: CASAEREPFF; CDR3 DNA: TGTGCCAGCGCCGAGCGGGAACCGTTCTTC
V gene: TRBV7-9; J gene: TRBJ1-1; clone size: -; D gene: -; CDR3 protein: CASSERQTEAFF; CDR3 DNA: TGTGCCAGCAGCGAGCGACAGACTGAAGCTTTCTTT
V gene: TRBV27; J gene: TRBJ1-4; clone size: -; D gene: -; CDR3 protein: CASSIAYRGEKLFF; CDR3 DNA: TGTGCCAGCAGCATCGCCTACCGGGGTGAAAAACTGTTTTTT
V gene: TRBV28; J gene: TRBJ2-1; clone size: many; D gene: TRBD1; CDR3 protein: CASSTIGDRSSYNEQFF; CDR3 DNA: TGTGCCAGCAGTACCATCGGGGACAGGAGCTCCTACAATGAGCAGTTCTTC
V gene: TRBV6-1; J gene: TRBJ1-1; clone size: few; D gene: -; CDR3 protein: CASSEWGGRGAFF; CDR3 DNA: TGTGCCAGCAGTGAATGGGGGGGTAGGGGAGCTTTCTTT
V gene: TRBV2; J gene: TRBJ1-1; clone size: once; D gene: -; CDR3 protein: CASMRRLGAFF; CDR3 DNA: TGTGCCAGCATGAGGAGGTTGGGAGCTTTCTTT
V gene: TRBV6-6; J gene: TRBJ2-5; clone size: -; D gene: -; CDR3 protein: CASTQGPGETQYF; CDR3 DNA: TGTGCCAGCACCCAGGGCCCAGGGGAGACCCAGTACTTC
V gene: TRBV28; J gene: TRBJ1-2; clone size: few; D gene: -; CDR3 protein: CASSLGSYSGYTF; CDR3 DNA: TGTGCCAGCAGTTTGGGTAGCTACTCTGGCTACACCTTC
V gene: TRBV20-1; J gene: TRBJ1-2; clone size: many; D gene: -; CDR3 protein: CSARDSRRQSGYGYTF; CDR3 DNA: TGCAGTGCTAGAGACTCCCGCCGACAAAGTGGTTATGGCTACACCTTC
V gene: TRBV4-3; J gene: TRBJ1-1; clone size: -; D gene: -; CDR3 protein: CASSLGRLTEAFF; CDR3 DNA: TGCGCCAGCAGCTTAGGGAGGCTCACTGAAGCTTTCTTT